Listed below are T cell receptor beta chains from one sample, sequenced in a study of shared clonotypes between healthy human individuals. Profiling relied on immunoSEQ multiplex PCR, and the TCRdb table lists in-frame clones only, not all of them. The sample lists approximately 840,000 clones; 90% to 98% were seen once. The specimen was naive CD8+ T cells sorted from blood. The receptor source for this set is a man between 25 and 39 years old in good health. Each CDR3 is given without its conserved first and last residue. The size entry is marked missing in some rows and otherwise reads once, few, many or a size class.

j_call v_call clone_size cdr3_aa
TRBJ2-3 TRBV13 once ASSFRQGSTDTQY
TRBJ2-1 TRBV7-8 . ASGLAGINEQF
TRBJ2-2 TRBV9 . ASSVEAGTGELF
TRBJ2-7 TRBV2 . AGRTGLTYEQY
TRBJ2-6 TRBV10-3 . AIRTGNRGSGANVLT
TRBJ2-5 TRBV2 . ASRLGQGALETQY
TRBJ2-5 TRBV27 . ASILGETQY
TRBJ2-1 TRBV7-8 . ASSLGTVRIYSYNEQF
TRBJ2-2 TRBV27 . ASSRNTGELF
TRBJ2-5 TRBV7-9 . ASSLPRTTQRGRETQY
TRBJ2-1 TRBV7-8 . ASSLGTPNEQF
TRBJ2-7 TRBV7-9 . ASSLAGREPYEQY
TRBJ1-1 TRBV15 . ATSRVGTGDEAF
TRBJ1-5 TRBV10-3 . AISESGGMSNQPQH
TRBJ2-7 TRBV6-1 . ASSDFNYEQY
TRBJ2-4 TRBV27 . ASRKAGWGKNIQY
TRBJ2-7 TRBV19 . ASSIYSASYEQY
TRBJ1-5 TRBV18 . ASSRGTKHYSNQPQH
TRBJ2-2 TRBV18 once ASWTDNTGELF
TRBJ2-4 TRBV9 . ASSPGGGDLAKNIQY
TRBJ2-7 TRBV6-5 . ASSYSTGAYEQY
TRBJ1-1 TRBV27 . ASSSNTEAF
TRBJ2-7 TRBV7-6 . ASSSRQEWDEQY
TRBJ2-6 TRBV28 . ASSLITGAGANVLT
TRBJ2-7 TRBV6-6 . ASSFTGTGTFYEQY
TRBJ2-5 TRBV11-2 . ASSLDRGGTETQY
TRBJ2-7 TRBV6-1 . ASNIRGIHEQY
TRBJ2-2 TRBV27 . ASSLQAGHPPGELF
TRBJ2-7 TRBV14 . ASSQGLGAGYEQY
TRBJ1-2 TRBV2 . ASSEVDYGYT
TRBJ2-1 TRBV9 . ASGGNLEQF
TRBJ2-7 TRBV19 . ASSIVASDEQY
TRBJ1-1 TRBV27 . ASSHGGLTEAF
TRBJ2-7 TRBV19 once ASSAYEQY
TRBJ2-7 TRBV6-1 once ASNYEQY